This entry concerns a single TCR beta chain. Germline loops: CDR1 SGHRS, CDR2 YFSETQ. The CDR3 has 15 residues. The V segment lost 1 base and the J segment 4 bases; nucleotides outside the gene matches: 4. These data are taken from a study of blood T cells in healthy people across ages. Study-level information: In model experiments, template switching was able to capture about one barcoded beta molecule for every two T cells that were present.

Alongside a J-beta primer mix, a sample-barcoded 5' primer served in a second PCR lasting 7 to 11 cycles. MiXCR, run by TCRdb on the 5' RACE reads, gives a single entry per CDR3 protein. The data hold 1.5 million to 2 million distinct CDR3 sequences, with 40% to 55% observed a single time. V and J are TRBV5-1 and TRBJ2-1, with TRBD2 identical over 8 bases. The clonotype originates from a woman aged 40 to 55 in good health. The sample was blood. The CDR3 nucleotides are TGCGCCAGCAGCTTGAGTAGCGGGGATTACAATGAGCAGTTCTTC. As protein: CASSLSSGDYNEQFF.